These T cell receptor beta chains were read from a single sample in a study of molecular identifiers for immune sequencing clone quantification. Via MiXCR, TCRdb re-called the PCR reads, giving one row per CDR3 protein. The table shows 400,000 to 600,000 distinct CDR3 sequences, with over 20% occurring only once. The sequenced sample consisted of naive CD8+ T cells from blood, with Jurkat cell RNA spiked in. These receptors originate from a human donor in good health. Some libraries in this study had Jurkat cell RNA spiked in. Each CDR3 is given with its conserved first and last residue. A D gene is named only where the DNA matches it firmly. Expanded clones get a size class; other rows say once, few or many, or leave the size out.

v_gene	abundance	d_gene	j_gene	CDR3aa	CDR3nt
TRBV7-9	many	TRBD2	TRBJ2-7	CASTRTSGSDVSYEQYF	TGTGCCAGCACCAGGACTAGCGGGAGCGATGTCTCCTACGAGCAGTACTTC
TRBV4-3	many	TRBD1	TRBJ1-1	CASSQIDRGRPEAFF	TGCGCCAGCAGCCAGATAGACAGGGGGCGTCCTGAAGCTTTCTTT
TRBV7-9	many	.	TRBJ2-2	CASSSSRAAGELFF	TGTGCCAGCAGCTCGTCCAGGGCGGCCGGGGAGCTGTTTTTT
TRBV5-1	many	.	TRBJ2-7	CASSLVSGADYEQYF	TGCGCCAGCAGCTTGGTTTCGGGGGCGGACTACGAGCAGTACTTC
TRBV6-5	.	TRBD1	TRBJ2-7	CASSPGTARYSYEQYF	TGTGCCAGCAGTCCCGGGACAGCCCGGTACTCCTACGAGCAGTACTTC
TRBV19	few	.	TRBJ1-1	CASSTGGVLGAFF	TGTGCCAGTAGTACGGGAGGGGTTTTAGGAGCTTTCTTT
TRBV5-4	many	.	TRBJ2-3	CASSLAGASGDTQYF	TGTGCCAGCAGCCTCGCGGGGGCTAGCGGAGATACGCAGTATTTT
TRBV28	many	TRBD2	TRBJ2-7	CASSPTSGRAYEQYF	TGTGCCAGCAGTCCGACTAGCGGGAGGGCCTACGAGCAGTACTTC
TRBV24-1	.	TRBD2	TRBJ2-1	CATSDSSGWLSYNEQFF	TGTGCCACCAGTGACTCTAGCGGGTGGCTCTCCTACAATGAGCAGTTCTTC
TRBV4-3	few	TRBD1	TRBJ1-6	CASSQDFGTGDSPLHF	TGCGCCAGCAGCCAAGATTTCGGGACAGGTGATTCACCCCTCCACTTT
TRBV7-6	few	.	TRBJ2-7	CASSPGILSYEQYF	TGTGCCAGCAGCCCAGGGATCCTCTCCTACGAGCAGTACTTC
TRBV14	.	TRBD1	TRBJ1-1	CASSYFTGGGPTEAFF	TGTGCCAGCAGCTACTTCACAGGGGGCGGCCCCACTGAAGCTTTCTTT
TRBV7-9	many	TRBD1	TRBJ1-5	CASSGDRTEGPQHF	TGTGCCAGCAGCGGGGACAGAACCGAAGGGCCCCAGCATTTT
TRBV5-4	few	.	TRBJ1-3	CASSLGGVPLDF	TGTGCCAGCAGCTTGGGCGGAGTCCCATTAGATTTT
TRBV4-3	few	.	TRBJ2-1	CASSQDIGSSNEQFF	TGCGCCAGCAGCCAAGATATTGGGTCAAGCAATGAGCAGTTCTTC
TRBV10-3	.	.	TRBJ1-6	CAISESIRDSPLHF	TGTGCCATCAGTGAGTCTATCCGGGATTCACCCCTCCACTTT
TRBV5-3	.	TRBD1	TRBJ1-6	CASSGPGGLNSPLHF	TGTGCCAGCAGCGGGCCAGGGGGCTTAAATTCACCCCTCCACTTT
TRBV7-2	few	.	TRBJ1-3	CASKAGEGNTIYF	TGTGCCAGTAAAGCAGGAGAAGGAAACACCATATATTTT
TRBV5-3	.	.	TRBJ2-6	CASSLDISGANVLTF	TGTGCCAGCAGCTTGGATATCTCTGGGGCCAACGTCCTGACTTTC
TRBV7-6	.	.	TRBJ2-7	CASSPGEYEQYF	TGTGCCAGCAGCCCCGGGGAATACGAGCAGTACTTC
TRBV3-1	few	TRBD1	TRBJ1-1	CASSGHTDRGSYEAFF	TGTGCCAGCAGCGGACACACAGACAGGGGGAGCTATGAAGCTTTCTTT
TRBV4-3	.	TRBD2	TRBJ2-1	CASSRGTSGYDEQFF	TGCGCCAGCAGCCGCGGGACTAGCGGATACGATGAGCAGTTCTTC
TRBV7-9	many	.	TRBJ2-2	CASSSLWDLNTGELFF	TGTGCCAGCAGCTCTTTGTGGGATCTGAACACCGGGGAGCTGTTTTTT
TRBV20-1	once	.	TRBJ2-7	CSARSSPGNEQYF	TGCAGTGCTCGCTCTTCCCCGGGGAACGAGCAGTACTTC
TRBV7-9	.	TRBD1	TRBJ1-1	CASSSPQAGGLNTEAFF	TGTGCCAGCAGCTCTCCCCAGGCAGGGGGCTTGAACACTGAAGCTTTCTTT
TRBV13	many	.	TRBJ2-7	CASSPGNAVEQYF	TGTGCCAGCAGCCCGGGTAATGCCGTGGAGCAGTACTTC
TRBV27	.	TRBD1	TRBJ2-2	CASSSRQGANTGELFF	TGTGCCAGCAGTTCCAGACAGGGGGCGAACACCGGGGAGCTGTTTTTT
TRBV4-3	few	.	TRBJ2-7	CASSQDLQSSYEQYF	TGCGCCAGCAGCCAAGATCTCCAATCCTCCTACGAGCAGTACTTC
TRBV2	many	.	TRBJ1-5	CASSDTHHNQPQHF	TGTGCCAGCAGTGACACCCACCACAATCAGCCCCAGCATTTT
TRBV5-4	many	.	TRBJ1-5	CASSIGGLGNQPQHF	TGTGCCAGCAGCATCGGGGGGCTCGGGAATCAGCCCCAGCATTTT
TRBV20-1	many	.	TRBJ2-7	CSARDVTTGSYEQYF	TGCAGTGCTAGAGATGTGACAACGGGATCCTACGAGCAGTACTTC
TRBV30	.	.	TRBJ1-1	CAWIPWGITEAFF	TGTGCCTGGATCCCATGGGGGATTACTGAAGCTTTCTTT
TRBV5-6	.	.	TRBJ2-3	CASSHGGAWADTQYF	TGTGCCAGCAGTCATGGTGGGGCGTGGGCAGATACGCAGTATTTT
TRBV5-8	many	.	TRBJ2-5	CASSPATQYF	TGTGCCAGCAGCCCTGCGACCCAGTACTTC
TRBV28	many	.	TRBJ2-2	CASSLTGNTGELFF	TGTGCCAGCAGTTTAACAGGGAACACCGGGGAGCTGTTTTTT
TRBV29-1	.	TRBD1	TRBJ2-5	CSVEYGQGVKETQYF	TGCAGCGTTGAGTATGGACAGGGTGTCAAAGAGACCCAGTACTTC
TRBV7-9	many	.	TRBJ1-1	CASSGGTLKPFF	TGTGCCAGCAGCGGAGGAACACTGAAACCTTTCTTT
TRBV10-3	.	TRBD2	TRBJ2-7	CAISELAGGPFPQYF	TGTGCCATCAGTGAACTAGCGGGGGGGCCTTTCCCGCAGTACTTC
TRBV7-3	.	.	TRBJ2-2	CASSPTTSTGELLF	TGTGCCAGCAGCCCGACTACTAGCACCGGGGAGCTGCTTTTT
TRBV24-1	few	.	TRBJ1-1	CATRDRAYTEAFF	TGTGCCACCAGAGACCGGGCCTACACTGAAGCTTTCTTT
TRBV28	many	TRBD1	TRBJ2-5	CASSSGQDTQETQYF	TGTGCCAGCAGTTCGGGACAGGACACCCAAGAGACCCAGTACTTC
TRBV27	.	.	TRBJ2-1	CASSLYGGLYNEQFF	TGTGCCAGCAGTTTATACGGGGGACTCTACAATGAGCAGTTCTTC
TRBV4-2	many	TRBD2	TRBJ2-5	CASSQATSAIQETQYF	TGTGCCAGCAGCCAAGCCACTAGCGCGATTCAAGAGACCCAGTACTTC
TRBV9	few	.	TRBJ2-5	CASSVALTETQYF	TGTGCCAGCAGCGTAGCTCTTACTGAGACCCAGTACTTC
TRBV9	few	.	TRBJ2-3	CASSVATSEGPILTDTQYF	TGTGCCAGCAGCGTAGCTACCTCTGAGGGACCGATTCTCACAGATACGCAGTATTTT
TRBV7-7	.	.	TRBJ1-5	CASSLVGGSTDTQHF	TGTGCCAGCAGCTTGGTTGGCGGGTCCACAGATACGCAGCATTTT
TRBV12-3/TRBV12-4	many	TRBD1	TRBJ1-5	CASKHRGRDQPQHF	TGTGCCAGCAAACACAGGGGACGCGACCAGCCCCAGCATTTT
TRBV28	.	.	TRBJ1-5	CASSPSRGQYSNQPLHF	TGTGCCAGCAGTCCCTCTCGGGGACAATATAGCAATCAGCCCCTGCATTTT
TRBV20-1	few	.	TRBJ2-3	CSARVGGTDTQYF	TGCAGTGCTAGGGTGGGTGGCACAGATACGCAGTATTTT
TRBV5-4	.	TRBD1	TRBJ2-5	CASSLAETGYETQYF	TGTGCCAGCAGCTTGGCCGAGACAGGGTACGAGACCCAGTACTTC
TRBV10-3	few	TRBD2	TRBJ2-7	CAISEHGGYEQYF	TGTGCCATCAGTGAGCACGGGGGGTACGAGCAGTACTTC
TRBV4-3	few	TRBD2	TRBJ2-3	CASSQDRTSGGAVGDTQYF	TGCGCCAGCAGCCAAGATCGGACTAGCGGGGGGGCAGTAGGTGATACGCAGTATTTT
TRBV12-3/TRBV12-4	many	.	TRBJ1-5	CASSTVEGAQPQHF	TGTGCCAGCAGCACCGTTGAAGGGGCCCAGCCCCAGCATTTT